This entry is about one T cell receptor (beta chain). The germline V gene encodes CDR1 LGHNA and CDR2 YNFKEQ. V shed 4 bases and J shed 0 bases, with 16 bases lying between them. This CDR3 contains 16 residues. This entry is derived from a study of control samples from healthy donors and cancer patients. Profiling relied on immunoSEQ multiplex PCR, and the TCRdb table lists in-frame clones only, not all of them. The sample holds approximately 110,000 clones, 80% to 95% seen once. The chain employs TRBV4-2 and TRBJ2-7, with D perhaps TRBD1 or TRBD2 (5 bases each). Sequencing was done on a sample of blood. The source is a woman aged 18 to 35 in good health. The CDR3 DNA reads as TGTGCCAGCAGCCCGGAAGGTCGGGGCCTCTCCTACGAGCAGTACTTC. It codes for CASSPEGRGLSYEQYF.